This T cell receptor beta chain was sequenced in a study of identifying expanded T cells in peripheral blood. The study's findings and limits: Roughly 1.2 clones differed between technical replicates, versus about 15 and 19 over time. Clone count variance between roughly 2-week samples rose with total template count.

Method: immunoSEQ multiplex PCR; TCRdb's copy keeps in-frame clones and lacks some. The profile covers 75,000 to 100,000 clones, with 70% to 90% appearing a single time and 2.8% taken by the ten largest. In the case of this clone: The antigen is undetermined.

CDR1 is MDHEN, CDR2 SYDVKM, per germline. Trimming removed 8 bases at V and 5 bases at J, with 18 bases between. CDR3 length equals 15 residues. Healthy donors had no documented immune events, such as infections, while sampled. Sequenced: blood. The rearrangement joins TRBV28 to TRBJ1-4; D is unclear. The sequence came from a person between 18 and 69 years old in good health. CDR3 DNA: TGTGCCAGCGGGGAACCAAGAGAAGAAAATGAAAAACTGTTTTTT. This gives the protein CASGEPREENEKLFF.